These 16 T cell receptor beta chains originate from one sample sequenced in a study of Ad26.COV2.S vaccination and SARS-CoV-2 variants (dated by TCRdb to about 2021). Receptor libraries were prepared by the immunoSEQ multiplex PCR assay. The source is immuneACCESS, and TCRdb retained only in-frame sequences with V and J called. Part of the clones is not carried over; for the studies checked, unresolved V genes explain less than half of this, and the remainder is unexplained. The sample table records around 250,000 clones; roughly nine tenths of these occur just once. Less than 3.5% of the sample is taken by the ten largest. Taken with the paper, the label for treatment or condition translates to: some 20 received Ad26.COV2.S at low or high dose, single or two shots; about 5 received placebo; per-sample allocation not given. Repertoires of vaccine and placebo recipients were sequenced from samples taken on day 63 after the first injection.

This specimen consisted of peripheral blood, obtained in a trial of Ad26.COV2.S vaccine versus placebo. The receptors were gathered from a person between 18 and 65 years old who received the Ad26.COV2.S COVID-19 vaccine or a placebo.

The chain is built from TRBV5-6 and TRBJ1-2; D possibly corresponds to TRBD1 (5 bases). V dropped 2 bases and J dropped 6 bases, with 17 bases sitting between them. Per the germline V gene, CDR1 is SGHDT and CDR2 is YYEEEE. The CDR3 sequence is 15 residues long. The CDR3 is CASSLPGLELNGYTF. The CDR3 DNA reads as TGTGCCAGCAGCTTACCGGGACTGGAGCTTAATGGCTACACCTTC.

This clone occurred once. This chain links TRBV7-9 with TRBJ2-7, with no clear D. The CDR3 is 12 amino acids. V dropped 2 bases and J dropped 1 base, with 3 bases sitting between them. From germline, CDR1 is SEHNR and CDR2 FQNEAQ (reference sequence). Here the CDR3 reads CASSLTSYEQYV. The CDR3 DNA sequence: TGTGCCAGCAGCTTAACATCCTACGAGCAGTACGTC.

The chain has TRBV4-3 and TRBJ2-7; D is perhaps TRBD2 (5 bases). The germline gives CDR1 LGHNA, CDR2 YSLEER. The ends were cut back, 3 bases at V and 7 bases at J, with 13 bases in the middle. The CDR3 extends over 13 amino acids. In nucleotides, the CDR3 is TGCGCCAGCAGCCACAAAAGGACGGGGGAGCAGTACTTC. Amino acids: CASSHKRTGEQYF.

For the CDR3, the DNA is TGTGCCAGCAGCCCCCCCTCCCGGTACGTC. Its translation is CASSPPSRYV. V gene TRBV5-6 combines with J gene TRBJ2-7; D not resolved. V lost 4 bases and J 12 bases, leaving 11 bases between the germline ends. The germline V gene has CDR1 SGHDT and CDR2 YYEEEE. This CDR3 has 10 residues.

This sequence joins TRBV6-5 and TRBJ2-7; 7 bases agree with TRBD1. The CDR3 has 13 amino acids. V dropped 7 bases and J dropped 2; count of bases not matched to a gene: 5. CDR1 is MNHEY and CDR2 is SVGAGI in the germline V gene. The CDR3 sequence is CASKLTGAYEQYF. In nucleotides, the CDR3 is TGTGCCAGCAAACTTACAGGGGCCTACGAGCAGTACTTC.

V is TRBV7-9 and J is TRBJ2-7; possible D gene TRBD2, 6 bases. Germline values: CDR1 SEHNR, CDR2 FQNEAQ (reference sequence). V was shortened by 5 bases and J by 5 bases, with 31 bases between the two germline ends. CDR3 length equals 19 residues. In DNA form, the CDR3 reads TGTGCCAGCAGCCCAAAGAGGTCGGGGGTCGGGATTAGGACCCACGAGCAGTACGTC. Encoded protein: CASSPKRSGVGIRTHEQYV.

This chain joins TRBV5-4 and TRBJ2-3; weak D call: TRBD2 (6 bases). Trimming pared 0 bases from V and 5 bases from J, leaving 16 bases between. Germline V gene data show CDR1 as SGHNT and CDR2 as YYREEE (reference sequence). This CDR3 spans 16 amino acids. The DNA for the CDR3 is TGTGCCAGCAGCTTGGGAGGGACCGGGAGTTTAGATACGCAGTATTTT. This gives the protein CASSLGGTGSLDTQYF. Looking up the rest from reference TRBV5-4 and TRBJ2-3 gives the full variable domain: ETGVTQSPTHLIKTRGQQVTLRCSSQSGHNTVSWYQQALGQGPQFIFQYYREEENGRGNFPPRFSGLQFPNYSSELNVNALELDDSALYLCASSLGGTGSLDTQYFGPGTRLTVL.

The J gene is TRBJ2-1, the V gene TRBV11-3; TRBD2 might be the D (6 bases). The germline V gene has CDR1 SGHNT and CDR2 YENEEA. The length of the CDR3 is 14 residues. Trimming took off 5 bases at V and 11 bases at J, with 19 bases between the two ends. In DNA form, the CDR3 reads TGTGCCAGCAGCCCCGGGACTCTATCGACTCAGCAGTTCTTC. Encoded protein: CASSPGTLSTQQFF.

V and J are TRBV18 and TRBJ1-1; D may be TRBD1 (5 bases). The germline gives CDR1 KGHSH, CDR2 LQKENI. Trimming removed 5 bases at V and 4 bases at J, with 8 bases between. CDR3 length: 12 amino acids. CDR3: CASSGASTEAFF. CDR3 nucleotides: TGTGCCAGCTCAGGGGCCAGCACTGAAGCTTTCTTT.

This clone was observed a single time. The chain is built from TRBV4-3 and TRBJ2-2; the match to TRBD2 covers 7 bases. Trimming cost V 1 base and J 5 bases; bases outside gene matches: 4. CDR1 is LGHNA, CDR2 YSLEER, per germline. This CDR3 comprises 15 residues. CDR3 residues: CASSQAAGYTGELFF. In DNA, the CDR3 is TGCGCCAGCAGCCAAGCAGCGGGGTATACCGGGGAGCTGTTTTTT.

The chain employs TRBV7-2 and TRBJ2-2; the D gene is possibly TRBD1 (6 bases). CDR1 and CDR2 from the germline V gene are SGHTA and FQGNSA. The CDR3 has 16 amino acids. The germline V and J ends were trimmed by 4 bases and 2 bases, with 14 bases remaining between them. The CDR3 sequence is CASSSLGQINTGELFF. In nucleotides, the CDR3 is TGTGCCAGCAGCTCCTTAGGACAGATAAACACCGGGGAGCTGTTTTTT.

The chain carries TRBV6-5 and TRBJ1-2; D is perhaps TRBD1 (6 bases). Per germline, CDR1 MNHEY and CDR2 SVGAGI. V lost 2 bases and J lost 3, with 10 bases in between. This CDR3 has 14 residues. The CDR3, as DNA: TGTGCCAGCAGTTACGGGACATCCGACTATGGCTACACCTTC. It yields the protein CASSYGTSDYGYTF.

This clone occurred a few times. The rearrangement uses TRBV5-8 and TRBJ1-5; no firm D call. Looked up from germline, CDR1 is SGHTS and CDR2 is YDEGEE. The CDR3 is made up of 11 amino acids. Trimming removed 4 bases from V and 5 bases from J, with 4 bases in between. Written as DNA, the CDR3 is TGTGCCAGCAGCCATGATCAGCCCCAGCATTTT. This sequence encodes CASSHDQPQHF.

This rearrangement joins TRBV19 to TRBJ2-2, with 7 positions matching TRBD1. CDR1 and CDR2 from the germline V gene are LNHDA and SQIVND (reference sequence). J was trimmed by 2 bases and V by 4 bases; bases with no gene match: 4. There are 15 residues in the CDR3. The CDR3 nucleotides read TGTGCCAGTAGTAGACAGGGCCTAAACACCGGGGAGCTGTTTTTT. Its protein product is CASSRQGLNTGELFF.

CDR3 in DNA: TGTGCCAGCAGCTTGAGGGTCCAGGGGGCTAACTATGGCTACACCTTC. Translating gives CASSLRVQGANYGYTF. The chain is built from TRBV5-5 and TRBJ1-2; 7 bases align to TRBD1. The CDR3 loop spans 16 amino acids. Germline trimming cut 1 base from V and 0 bases from J; bases unmatched to any gene: 6. Germline lookup yields CDR1 SGHKS and CDR2 YYEKEE (reference sequence).

As regards this clone: Additional DNA sequences in this sample encode the identical CDR3. The CDR3 coding sequence is TGTGCCAGCAGTATCGCGGGGGGCACAGATACGCAGTATTTT. Translated, it gives CASSIAGGTDTQYF. This chain links TRBV6-4 with TRBJ2-3; 7 bases align to TRBD2. The CDR3 runs to 14 residues. V dropped 5 bases and J dropped 1; count of bases not matched to a gene: 3. Germline loops: CDR1 MRHNA, CDR2 SNTAGT.